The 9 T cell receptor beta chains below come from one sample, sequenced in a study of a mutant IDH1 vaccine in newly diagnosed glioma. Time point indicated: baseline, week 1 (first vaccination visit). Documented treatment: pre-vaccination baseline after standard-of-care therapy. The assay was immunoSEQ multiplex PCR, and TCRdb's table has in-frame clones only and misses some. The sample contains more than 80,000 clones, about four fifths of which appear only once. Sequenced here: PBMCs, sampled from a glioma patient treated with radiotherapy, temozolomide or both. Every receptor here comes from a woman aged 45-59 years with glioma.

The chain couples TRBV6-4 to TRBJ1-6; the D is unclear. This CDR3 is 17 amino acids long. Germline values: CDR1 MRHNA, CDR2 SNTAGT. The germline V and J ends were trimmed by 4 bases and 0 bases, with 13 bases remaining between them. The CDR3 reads CASSARFPSSYNSPLHF. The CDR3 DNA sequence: TGTGCCAGCAGTGCCAGGTTCCCAAGCTCCTATAATTCACCCCTCCACTTT.

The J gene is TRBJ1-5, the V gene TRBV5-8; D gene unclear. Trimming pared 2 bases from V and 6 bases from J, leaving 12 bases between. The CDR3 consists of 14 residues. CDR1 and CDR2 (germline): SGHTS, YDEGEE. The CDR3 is CASSFGGRGQPQHF. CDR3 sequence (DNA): TGTGCCAGCAGCTTCGGAGGGCGCGGTCAGCCCCAGCATTTT.

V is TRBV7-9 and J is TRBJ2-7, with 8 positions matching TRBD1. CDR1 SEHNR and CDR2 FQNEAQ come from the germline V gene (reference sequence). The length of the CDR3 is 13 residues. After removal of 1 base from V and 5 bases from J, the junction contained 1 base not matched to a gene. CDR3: CASSLGTGHEQYF. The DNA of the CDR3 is TGTGCCAGCAGCTTAGGGACAGGGCACGAGCAGTACTTC.

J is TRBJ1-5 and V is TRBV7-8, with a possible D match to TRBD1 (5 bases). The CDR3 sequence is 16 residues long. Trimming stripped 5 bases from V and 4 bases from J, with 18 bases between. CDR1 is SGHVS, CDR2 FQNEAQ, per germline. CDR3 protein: CASSERPQGINQPQHF. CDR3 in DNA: TGTGCCAGCAGCGAGCGCCCCCAGGGAATTAATCAGCCCCAGCATTTT.

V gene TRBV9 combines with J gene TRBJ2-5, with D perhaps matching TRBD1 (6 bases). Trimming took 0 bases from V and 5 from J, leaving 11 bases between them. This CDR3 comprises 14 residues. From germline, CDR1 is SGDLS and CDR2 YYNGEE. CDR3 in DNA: TGTGCCAGCAGCGTAGAGCACAGGGTCGAGACCCAGTACTTC. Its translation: CASSVEHRVETQYF.

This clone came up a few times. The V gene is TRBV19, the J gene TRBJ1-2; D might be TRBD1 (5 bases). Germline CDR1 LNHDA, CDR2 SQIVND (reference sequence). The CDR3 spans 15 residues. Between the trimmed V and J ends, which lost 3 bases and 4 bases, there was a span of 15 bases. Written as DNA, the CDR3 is TGTGCCAGTAGTATTTTAATGGGGCCCTTCTATGGCTACACCTTC. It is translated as CASSILMGPFYGYTF.

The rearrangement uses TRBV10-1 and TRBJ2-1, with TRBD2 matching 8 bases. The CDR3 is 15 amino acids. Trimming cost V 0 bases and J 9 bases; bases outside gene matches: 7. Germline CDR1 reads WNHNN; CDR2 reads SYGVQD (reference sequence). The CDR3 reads CASSESRAGATEQFF. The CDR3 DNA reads TGCGCCAGCAGTGAGTCGAGAGCGGGGGCTACTGAGCAGTTCTTC.

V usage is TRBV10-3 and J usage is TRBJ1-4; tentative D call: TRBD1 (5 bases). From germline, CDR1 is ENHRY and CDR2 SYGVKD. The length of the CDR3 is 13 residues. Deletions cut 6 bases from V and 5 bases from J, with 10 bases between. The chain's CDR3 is CAIRGDRNEKLFF. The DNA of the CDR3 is TGTGCCATCAGGGGGGACCGGAATGAAAAACTGTTTTTT.

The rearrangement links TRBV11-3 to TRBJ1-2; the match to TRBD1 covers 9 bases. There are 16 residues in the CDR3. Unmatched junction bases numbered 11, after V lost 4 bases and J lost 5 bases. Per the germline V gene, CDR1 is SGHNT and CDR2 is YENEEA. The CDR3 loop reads CASSSSGTGFGYGYTF. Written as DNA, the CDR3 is TGTGCCAGCAGCTCTTCCGGGACAGGGTTTGGGTATGGCTACACCTTC.